This T cell receptor (beta chain) was sequenced for a study of Ad26.COV2.S vaccination and SARS-CoV-2 variants. Profiling relied on immunoSEQ multiplex PCR, and the TCRdb table lists in-frame clones only, not all of them. This sample yields 350,000 to 400,000 clones, of which around 85% are seen a single time; 3% to 3.5% belongs to the top ten. Trimming stripped 0 bases from V and 4 bases from J, with 14 bases between. CDR1 and CDR2 (germline): SGDLS, YYNGEE. This CDR3 is built from 16 residues. General observations from the study: Possibly, TCR breadth and depth analyses underestimated total T cell responses.

Treatment denoted: 19 received Ad26.COV2.S at low or high dose, single or two shots; about five received placebo; per-sample allocation not given. Sampling took place 63 days after the first vaccine or placebo injection. Remarks on this clone: Its specificity is unknown.

This sample comprised peripheral blood, obtained in a trial of Ad26.COV2.S vaccine versus placebo. The receptor was isolated from a person between 18 and 60 years old who received the Ad26.COV2.S COVID-19 vaccine or a placebo. The chain recombines TRBV9 with TRBJ1-3; D is ambiguous. The CDR3 DNA follows: TGTGCCAGCAGCGTAGCCCCGGCCCACGAGGGAAACACCATATATTTT. Protein: CASSVAPAHEGNTIYF.